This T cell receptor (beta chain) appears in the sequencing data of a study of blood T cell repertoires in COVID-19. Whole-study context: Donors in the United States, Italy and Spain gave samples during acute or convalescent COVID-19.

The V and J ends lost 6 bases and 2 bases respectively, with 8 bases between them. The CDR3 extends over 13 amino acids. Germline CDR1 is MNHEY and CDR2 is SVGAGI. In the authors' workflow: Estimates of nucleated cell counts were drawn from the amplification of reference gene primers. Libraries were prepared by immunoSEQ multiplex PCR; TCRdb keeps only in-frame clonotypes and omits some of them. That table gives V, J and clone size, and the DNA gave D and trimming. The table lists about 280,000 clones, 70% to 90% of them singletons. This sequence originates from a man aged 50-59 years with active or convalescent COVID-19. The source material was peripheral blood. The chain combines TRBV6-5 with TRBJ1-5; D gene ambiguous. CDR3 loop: CASSRTGNQPQHF. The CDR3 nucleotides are TGTGCCAGCAGCCGTACAGGCAATCAGCCCCAGCATTTT.